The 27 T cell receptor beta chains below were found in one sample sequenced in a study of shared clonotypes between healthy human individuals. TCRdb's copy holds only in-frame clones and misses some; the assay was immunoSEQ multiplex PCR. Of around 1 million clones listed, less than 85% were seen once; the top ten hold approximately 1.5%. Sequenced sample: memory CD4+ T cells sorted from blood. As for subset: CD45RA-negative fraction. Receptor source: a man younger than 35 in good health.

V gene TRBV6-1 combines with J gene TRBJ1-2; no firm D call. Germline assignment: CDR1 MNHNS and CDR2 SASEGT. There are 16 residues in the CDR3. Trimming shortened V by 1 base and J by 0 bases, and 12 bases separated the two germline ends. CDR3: CASSEVPQTANYGYTF. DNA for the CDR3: TGTGCCAGCAGTGAAGTTCCCCAAACCGCTAACTATGGCTACACCTTC.

The CDR3 DNA reads as TGCGCCAGCAGCCAGCTCAGTCGGGACAGGGCCTACGAGCAGTACTTC. Amino acid sequence: CASSQLSRDRAYEQYF. The chain combines TRBV5-1 with TRBJ2-7; 9 bases align to TRBD1. In germline, CDR1 is SGHRS, CDR2 YFSETQ. The CDR3 runs 16 residues. Germline trimming cut 4 bases from V and 2 bases from J; bases unmatched to any gene: 10.

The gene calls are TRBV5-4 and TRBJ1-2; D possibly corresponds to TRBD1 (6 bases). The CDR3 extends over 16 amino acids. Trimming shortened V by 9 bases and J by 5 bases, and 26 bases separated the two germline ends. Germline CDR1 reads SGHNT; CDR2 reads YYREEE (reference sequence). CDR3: CATGGAKKGQDYGYTF. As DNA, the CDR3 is TGTGCCACTGGGGGGGCTAAGAAGGGGCAGGATTATGGCTACACCTTC. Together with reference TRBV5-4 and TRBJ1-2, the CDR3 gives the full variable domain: ETGVTQSPTHLIKTRGQQVTLRCSSQSGHNTVSWYQQALGQGPQFIFQYYREEENGRGNFPPRFSGLQFPNYSSELNVNALELDDSALYLCATGGAKKGQDYGYTFGSGTRLTVV.

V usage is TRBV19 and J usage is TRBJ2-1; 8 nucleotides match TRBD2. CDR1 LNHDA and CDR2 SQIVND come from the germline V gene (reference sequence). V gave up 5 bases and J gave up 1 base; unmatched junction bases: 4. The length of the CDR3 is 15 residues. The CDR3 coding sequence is TGTGCCAGTAGTCCGGAGCGGGAGTCCTACAATGAGCAGTTCTTC. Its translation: CASSPERESYNEQFF.

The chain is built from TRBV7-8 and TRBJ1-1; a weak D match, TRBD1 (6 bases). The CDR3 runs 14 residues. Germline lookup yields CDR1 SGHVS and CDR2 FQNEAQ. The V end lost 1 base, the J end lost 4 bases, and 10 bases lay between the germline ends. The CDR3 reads CASSLEQGITEAFF. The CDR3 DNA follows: TGTGCCAGCAGCTTAGAACAGGGAATCACTGAAGCTTTCTTT.

The CDR3 loop reads CASSSGGVQETQYF. In DNA form, the CDR3 reads TGTGCCAGCAGCAGCGGGGGGGTCCAAGAGACCCAGTACTTC. The genes are TRBV4-2 and TRBJ2-5; 10 bases agree with TRBD2. CDR3 length equals 14 residues. Germline values: CDR1 LGHNA, CDR2 YNFKEQ. Losses at the gene ends were 5 bases for V and 1 base for J; bases not matched to a gene: 1.

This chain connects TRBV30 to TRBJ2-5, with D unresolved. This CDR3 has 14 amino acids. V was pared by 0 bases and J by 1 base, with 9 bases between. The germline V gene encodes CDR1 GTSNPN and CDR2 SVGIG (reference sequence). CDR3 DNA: TGTGCCTGGAGTGTATGGGGTACCCAAGAGACCCAGTACTTC. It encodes CAWSVWGTQETQYF.

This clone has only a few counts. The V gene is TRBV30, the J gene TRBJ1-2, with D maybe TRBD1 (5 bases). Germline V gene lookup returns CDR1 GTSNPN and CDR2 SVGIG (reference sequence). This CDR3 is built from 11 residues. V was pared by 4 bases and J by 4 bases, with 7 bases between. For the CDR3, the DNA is TGTGCCTGGACAGGGTCCTATGGCTACACCTTC. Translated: CAWTGSYGYTF.

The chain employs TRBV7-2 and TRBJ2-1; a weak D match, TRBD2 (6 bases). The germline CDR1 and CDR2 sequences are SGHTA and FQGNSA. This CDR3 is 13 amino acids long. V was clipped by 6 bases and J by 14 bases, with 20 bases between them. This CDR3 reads CASRAGLPGPKFF. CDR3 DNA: TGTGCCAGCAGGGCGGGACTCCCCGGTCCGAAGTTCTTC.

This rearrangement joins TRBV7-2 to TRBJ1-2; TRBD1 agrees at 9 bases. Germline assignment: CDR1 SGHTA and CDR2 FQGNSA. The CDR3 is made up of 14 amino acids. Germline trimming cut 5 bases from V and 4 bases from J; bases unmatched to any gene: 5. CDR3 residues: CASSAGDRAYGYTF. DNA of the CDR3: TGTGCCAGCAGCGCAGGGGACAGGGCCTATGGCTACACCTTC.

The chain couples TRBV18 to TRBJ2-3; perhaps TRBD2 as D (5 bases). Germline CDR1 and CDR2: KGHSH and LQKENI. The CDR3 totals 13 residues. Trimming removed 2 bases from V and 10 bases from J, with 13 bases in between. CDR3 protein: CASSPEGRGPQYF. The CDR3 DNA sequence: TGTGCCAGCTCACCAGAAGGGAGAGGGCCGCAGTATTTT.

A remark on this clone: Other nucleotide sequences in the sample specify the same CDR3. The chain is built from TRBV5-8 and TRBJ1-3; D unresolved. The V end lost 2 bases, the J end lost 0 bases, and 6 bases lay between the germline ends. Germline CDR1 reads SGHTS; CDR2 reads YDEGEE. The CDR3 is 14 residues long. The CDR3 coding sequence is TGTGCCAGCAGCTTCCGAGACTCTGGAAACACCATATATTTT. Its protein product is CASSFRDSGNTIYF.

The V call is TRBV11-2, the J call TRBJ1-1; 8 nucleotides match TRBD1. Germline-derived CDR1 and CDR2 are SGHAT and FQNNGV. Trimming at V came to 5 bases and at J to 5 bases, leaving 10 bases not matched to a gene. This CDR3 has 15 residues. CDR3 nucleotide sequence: TGTGCCAGCAGCACTGGACAGGGTTGGAAAACTGAAGCTTTCTTT. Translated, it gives CASSTGQGWKTEAFF.

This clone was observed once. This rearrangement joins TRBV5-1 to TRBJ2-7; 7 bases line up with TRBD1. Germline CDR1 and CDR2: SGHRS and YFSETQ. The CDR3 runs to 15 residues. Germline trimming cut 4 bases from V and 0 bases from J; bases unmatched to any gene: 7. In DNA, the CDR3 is TGCGCCAGCAGCATCGGGACAGAGAGCTCCTACGAGCAGTACTTC. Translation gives CASSIGTESSYEQYF.

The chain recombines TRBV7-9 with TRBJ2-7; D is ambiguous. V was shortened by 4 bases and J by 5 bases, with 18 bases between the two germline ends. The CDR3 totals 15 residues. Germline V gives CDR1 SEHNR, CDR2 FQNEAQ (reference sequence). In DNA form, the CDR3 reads TGTGCCAGCAGCTCCTTGAGGTTGACCCATAACGAGCAGTACTTC. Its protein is CASSSLRLTHNEQYF. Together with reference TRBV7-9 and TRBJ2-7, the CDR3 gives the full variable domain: DTGVSQNPRHKITKRGQNVTFRCDPISEHNRLYWYRQTLGQGPEFLTYFQNEAQLEKSRLLSDRFSAERPKGSFSTLEIQRTEQGDSAMYLCASSSLRLTHNEQYFGPGTRLTVT.

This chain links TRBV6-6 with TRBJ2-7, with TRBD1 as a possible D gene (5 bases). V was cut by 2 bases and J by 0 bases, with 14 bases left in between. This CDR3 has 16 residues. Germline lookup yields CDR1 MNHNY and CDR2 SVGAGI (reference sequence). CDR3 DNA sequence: TGTGCCAGCAGTTACCTCCAGGGAACAGCCTCCTACGAGCAGTACTTC. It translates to CASSYLQGTASYEQYF.

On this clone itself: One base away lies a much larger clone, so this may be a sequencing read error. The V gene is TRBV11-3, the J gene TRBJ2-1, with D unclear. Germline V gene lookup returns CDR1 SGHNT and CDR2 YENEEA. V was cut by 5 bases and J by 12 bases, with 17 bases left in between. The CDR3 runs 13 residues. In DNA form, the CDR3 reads TGTGCCAGCAGCAACGACGTGGCATCCGGGCAGTTCTTC. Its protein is CASSNDVASGQFF.

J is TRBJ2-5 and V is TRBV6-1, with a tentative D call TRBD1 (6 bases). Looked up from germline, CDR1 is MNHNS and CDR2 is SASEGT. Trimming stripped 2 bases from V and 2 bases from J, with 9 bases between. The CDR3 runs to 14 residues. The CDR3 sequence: CASSELTGQETQYF. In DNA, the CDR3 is TGTGCCAGCAGTGAATTAACAGGGCAAGAGACCCAGTACTTC.

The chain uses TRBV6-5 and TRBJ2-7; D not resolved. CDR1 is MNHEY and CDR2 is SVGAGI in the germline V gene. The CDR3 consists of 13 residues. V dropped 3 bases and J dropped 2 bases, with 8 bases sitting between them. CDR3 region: CASSYLYPYEQYF. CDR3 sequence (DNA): TGTGCCAGCAGTTATTTGTACCCCTACGAGCAGTACTTC.

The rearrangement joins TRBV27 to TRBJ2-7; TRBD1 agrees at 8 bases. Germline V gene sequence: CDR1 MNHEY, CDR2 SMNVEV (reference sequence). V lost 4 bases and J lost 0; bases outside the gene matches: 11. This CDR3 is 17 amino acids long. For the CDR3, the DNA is TGTGCCAGCAGTTATAAGAAACAGGGGGTTGGCTCCTACGAGCAGTACTTC. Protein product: CASSYKKQGVGSYEQYF.

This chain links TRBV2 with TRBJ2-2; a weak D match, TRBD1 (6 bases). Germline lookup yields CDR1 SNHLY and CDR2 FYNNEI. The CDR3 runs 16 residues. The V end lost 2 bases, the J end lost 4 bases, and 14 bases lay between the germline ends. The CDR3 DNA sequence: TGTGCCAGCAGTGAACCAGGACAGTTAGGCACCGGGGAGCTGTTTTTT. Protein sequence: CASSEPGQLGTGELFF.

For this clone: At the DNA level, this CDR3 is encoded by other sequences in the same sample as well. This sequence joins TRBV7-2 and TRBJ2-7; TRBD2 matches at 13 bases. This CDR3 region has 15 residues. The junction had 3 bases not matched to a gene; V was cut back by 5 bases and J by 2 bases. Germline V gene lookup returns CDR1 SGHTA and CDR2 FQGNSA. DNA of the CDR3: TGTGCCAGCAGCCGACTAGCGGGAGGCCCCTACGAGCAGTACTTC. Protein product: CASSRLAGGPYEQYF. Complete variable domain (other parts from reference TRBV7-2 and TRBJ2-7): GAGVSQSPSNKVTEKGKDVELRCDPISGHTALYWYRQSLGQGLEFLIYFQGNSAPDKSGLPSDRFSAERTGGSVSTLTIQRTQQEDSAVYLCASSRLAGGPYEQYFGPGTRLTVT.

The CDR3 protein is CASSQDSVYEQYF. The CDR3 nucleotides read TGTGCCAGCAGCCAAGACTCTGTTTACGAGCAGTACTTC. J is TRBJ2-7 and V is TRBV14, with unresolved D. This CDR3 is built from 13 residues. V lost 0 bases and J lost 4, with 7 bases in between. Germline V gene sequence: CDR1 SGHDN, CDR2 FVKESK. The complete variable domain, with remaining parts taken from reference TRBV14 and TRBJ2-7, reads EAGVTQFPSHSVIEKGQTVTLRCDPISGHDNLYWYRRVMGKEIKFLLHFVKESKQDESGMPNNRFLAERTGGTYSTLKVQPAELEDSGVYFCASSQDSVYEQYFGPGTRLTVT.

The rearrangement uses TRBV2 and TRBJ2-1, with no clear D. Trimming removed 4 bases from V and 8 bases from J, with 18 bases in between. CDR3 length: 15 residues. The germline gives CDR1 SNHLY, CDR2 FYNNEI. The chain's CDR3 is CASSVTPPQRDEQFF. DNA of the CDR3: TGTGCCAGCAGTGTAACTCCCCCCCAAAGGGATGAGCAGTTCTTC.

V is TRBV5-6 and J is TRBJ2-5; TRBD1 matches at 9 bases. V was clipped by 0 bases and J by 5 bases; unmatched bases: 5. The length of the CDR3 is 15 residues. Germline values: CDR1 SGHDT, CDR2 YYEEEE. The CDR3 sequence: CASSLEQGARETQYF. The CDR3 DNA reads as TGTGCCAGCAGCTTGGAACAGGGGGCGAGGGAGACCCAGTACTTC.

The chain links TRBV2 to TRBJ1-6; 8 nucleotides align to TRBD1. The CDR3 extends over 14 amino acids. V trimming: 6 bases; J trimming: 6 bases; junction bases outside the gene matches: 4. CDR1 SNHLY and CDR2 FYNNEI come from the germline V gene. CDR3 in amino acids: CASRIQGVNSPLHF. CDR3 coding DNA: TGTGCCAGCAGGATACAGGGGGTTAATTCACCCCTCCACTTT.

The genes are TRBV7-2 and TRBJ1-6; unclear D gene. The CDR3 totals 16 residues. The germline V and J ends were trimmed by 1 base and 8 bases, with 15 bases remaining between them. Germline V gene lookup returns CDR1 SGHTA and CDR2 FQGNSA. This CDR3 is CASSLDSTADYSPLHF. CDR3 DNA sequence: TGTGCCAGCAGCTTAGATTCGACGGCCGATTATTCACCCCTCCACTTT.